This TCR beta chain came from a study of chemoradiotherapy in HPV16-positive cancers. Clones were sequenced by immunoSEQ multiplex PCR, and TCRdb holds only the in-frame ones, with some missing. The sample yields about 930 clones, less than 85% seen once. Trimming cost V 0 bases and J 2 bases, with 11 bases left between them. Germline CDR1 reads LGHNA; CDR2 reads YSLEER. This CDR3 comprises 15 residues. This sequence was found in a human donor with HPV-associated anogenital cancer. Sequencing was performed on tumor tissue, taken from a patient who underwent chemoradiotherapy. The V call is TRBV4-3, the J call TRBJ2-7, with D unclear. CDR3 DNA: TGCGCCAGCAGCCAAGAGGCGTCCCTCACCTACGAGCAGTACTTC. Translation: CASSQEASLTYEQYF.